The 28 T cell receptor beta chains below all came from one sample that was sequenced in a study of shared T cell receptors in the human thymus. Data came from immunoSEQ multiplex PCR; TCRdb stores just in-frame clones and leaves some out. This sample has approximately 660,000 clones; roughly 90% occur once, and the top ten carry over 0.008%. This sample also belongs to another study, concerning human thymus T cells.

The source material was thymocytes. The source is a boy under two years old with a congenital heart defect.

The chain employs TRBV7-2 and TRBJ2-7; D may be TRBD2 (5 bases). This CDR3 region has 14 residues. Deletions cut 0 bases from V and 4 bases from J, with 10 bases between. CDR1 is SGHTA, CDR2 FQGNSA, per germline. The chain's CDR3 is CASSLASAEYEQYF. CDR3 DNA sequence: TGTGCCAGCAGCTTAGCTAGCGCCGAATACGAGCAGTACTTC. Variable domain in full (rest from reference TRBV7-2 and TRBJ2-7): GAGVSQSPSNKVTEKGKDVELRCDPISGHTALYWYRQSLGQGLEFLIYFQGNSAPDKSGLPSDRFSAERTGGSVSTLTIQRTQQEDSAVYLCASSLASAEYEQYFGPGTRLTVT.

The chain uses TRBV18 and TRBJ1-1, with 10 nucleotides matching TRBD1. The ends lost 3 bases at V and 2 bases at J; junction bases unmatched: 6. CDR3 length equals 16 residues. Germline V gene data show CDR1 as KGHSH and CDR2 as LQKENI. The CDR3 DNA is TGTGCCAGCTCACCCCTCGGGACAGGGGAAAACACTGAAGCTTTCTTT. It translates to CASSPLGTGENTEAFF.

The chain is built from TRBV5-6 and TRBJ2-1; D not resolved. This CDR3 spans 12 amino acids. Looked up from germline, CDR1 is SGHDT and CDR2 is YYEEEE. Trimming pared 2 bases from V and 9 bases from J, leaving 9 bases between. CDR3 bases: TGTGCCAGCAGCTTCGGAAGCGCTGAGCAGTTCTTC. This sequence encodes CASSFGSAEQFF.

The chain employs TRBV23-1 and TRBJ2-1; TRBD2 matches 9 bases. TRBV23-1 is an ORF; its function is uncertain. V shed 5 bases and J 4 bases; nucleotides not matched to a gene: 3. The CDR3 contains 14 residues. The CDR3 bases are TGCGCCAGCAGTGTGACTAGCGGATACAATGAGCAGTTCTTC. It specifies CASSVTSGYNEQFF.

The rearrangement joins TRBV27 to TRBJ2-1; 10 bases line up with TRBD2. CDR3 size: 17 residues. Looked up from germline, CDR1 is MNHEY and CDR2 is SMNVEV (reference sequence). V lost 3 bases and J lost 3; bases outside the gene matches: 8. CDR3 sequence: CASSLKSGRANYNEQFF. In nucleotides, the CDR3 is TGTGCCAGCAGTTTGAAGAGCGGGAGGGCAAACTACAATGAGCAGTTCTTC.

The chain uses TRBV7-6 and TRBJ2-7; the D gene is possibly TRBD1 (5 bases). Trimming took off 2 bases at V and 3 bases at J, with 14 bases between the two ends. The CDR3 length is 15 residues. In germline, CDR1 is SGHVS, CDR2 FNYEAQ. The chain's CDR3 is CASSLTAAGRYEQYF. The CDR3 region has the DNA TGTGCCAGCAGCTTAACGGCGGCAGGGCGCTACGAGCAGTACTTC.

The V call is TRBV6-1, the J call TRBJ1-5; D is unclear. The germline CDR1 and CDR2 sequences are MNHNS and SASEGT. The V end lost 1 base, the J end lost 4 bases, and 5 bases lay between the germline ends. The CDR3 sequence is 13 residues long. DNA of the CDR3: TGTGCCAGCAGTGAAGTCAGAAATCAGCCCCAGCATTTT. Protein: CASSEVRNQPQHF.

The chain recombines TRBV4-1 with TRBJ2-3; 8 bases are a match to TRBD1. The V gene's germline CDR1 is MGHRA and CDR2 YSYEKL. The CDR3 has 14 residues. The V and J ends lost 1 base and 6 bases, in that order; junction bases with no gene match: 3. CDR3 protein: CASSQGQGYDTQYF. CDR3 DNA sequence: TGCGCCAGCAGCCAAGGACAGGGGTACGATACGCAGTATTTT.

This chain joins TRBV5-4 and TRBJ2-3, with 8 bases identical to TRBD1. The length of the CDR3 is 14 residues. Germline V gene data show CDR1 as SGHNT and CDR2 as YYREEE (reference sequence). J was trimmed by 1 base and V by 5 bases; bases with no gene match: 3. The DNA for the CDR3 is TGTGCCAGCAGAACGGACAGGGGCACAGATACGCAGTATTTT. This sequence encodes CASRTDRGTDTQYF.

The chain recombines TRBV7-3 with TRBJ1-5, with 8 bases identical to TRBD1. The germline V gene has CDR1 SGHTA and CDR2 FQGTGA. The CDR3 contains 14 residues. V dropped 6 bases and J dropped 2; count of bases not matched to a gene: 3. This CDR3 is CASSTGGGNQPQHF. CDR3 in DNA: TGTGCCAGCAGTACAGGGGGGGGCAATCAGCCCCAGCATTTT.

CDR3 nucleotide sequence: TGTGCCAGCAGTGGCACAGGGGCGGCAGATACGCAGTATTTT. Translating gives CASSGTGAADTQYF. V usage is TRBV2 and J usage is TRBJ2-3; 7 nucleotides align to TRBD1. CDR3 size: 14 residues. The V gene's germline CDR1 is SNHLY and CDR2 FYNNEI. Losses at the gene ends were 4 bases for V and 4 bases for J; bases not matched to a gene: 5.

This sequence joins TRBV7-9 and TRBJ1-2, with TRBD1 as a possible D gene (5 bases). Per germline, CDR1 SEHNR and CDR2 FQNEAQ (reference sequence). V gave up 5 bases and J gave up 8 bases, with 18 bases separating them. This CDR3 spans 14 amino acids. The CDR3 region has the DNA TGTGCCAGCAGCCCAAGACAGCCCTCCGGGGGCTACACCTTC. This gives the protein CASSPRQPSGGYTF.

This clone was found a few times. V usage is TRBV5-6 and J usage is TRBJ1-3; no clear D. Germline V gives CDR1 SGHDT, CDR2 YYEEEE. This CDR3 region has 15 residues. Trimming pared 0 bases from V and 0 bases from J, leaving 7 bases between. CDR3 in amino acids: CASSLAEDSGNTIYF. For the CDR3, the DNA is TGTGCCAGCAGCTTGGCAGAGGACTCTGGAAACACCATATATTTT. Using reference TRBV5-6 and TRBJ1-3 for the parts outside the CDR3, the full variable domain is DAGVTQSPTHLIKTRGQQVTLRCSPKSGHDTVSWYQQALGQGPQFIFQYYEEEERQRGNFPDRFSGHQFPNYSSELNVNALLLGDSALYLCASSLAEDSGNTIYFGEGSWLTVV.

V is TRBV16 and J is TRBJ2-5, with 9 bases lining up with TRBD1. Germline-derived CDR1 and CDR2 are KGHSY and FQNENV. The J segment lost 5 bases and the V segment lost 1 base, leaving 11 bases of the junction unmatched. The CDR3 spans 17 residues. DNA for the CDR3: TGTGCCAGCAGCCAATATCCCAGGGACAGGGCTAAGGAGACCCAGTACTTC. Residues: CASSQYPRDRAKETQYF.

V and J are TRBV6-5 and TRBJ1-4, with TRBD1 as a possible D gene (6 bases). CDR3 length: 13 residues. Deletions cut 4 bases from V and 3 bases from J, with 6 bases between. Per the germline V gene, CDR1 is MNHEY and CDR2 is SVGAGI. CDR3 amino acids: CASSSGANEKLFF. The CDR3 region has the DNA TGTGCCAGCAGTTCAGGGGCTAATGAAAAACTGTTTTTT.

The chain's CDR3 is CASTRGLGGHLSTNEKLFF. CDR3 coding DNA: TGTGCCAGCACCCGTGGGTTGGGGGGGCACCTCTCAACTAATGAAAAACTGTTTTTT. The rearrangement uses TRBV9 and TRBJ1-4; D may be TRBD1 (6 bases). The V and J ends lost 6 bases and 0 bases respectively, with 24 bases between them. Germline CDR1 SGDLS, CDR2 YYNGEE. The CDR3 contains 19 residues.

The rearrangement joins TRBV7-8 to TRBJ2-7; tentative D call: TRBD2 (6 bases). This CDR3 is 17 amino acids long. Germline CDR1 reads SGHVS; CDR2 reads FQNEAQ. Between the trimmed V and J ends, which lost 5 bases and 0 bases, there was a span of 20 bases. In nucleotides, the CDR3 is TGTGCCAGCAGCCCCGGCCCCCCCCCGCGGGACTCCTACGAGCAGTACTTC. Protein: CASSPGPPPRDSYEQYF.

The rearrangement links TRBV13 to TRBJ1-1, with 7 bases matching TRBD1. Looked up from germline, CDR1 is PRHDT and CDR2 is FYEKMQ (reference sequence). V dropped 2 bases and J dropped 5; count of bases not matched to a gene: 11. The CDR3 totals 16 residues. The CDR3 DNA reads as TGTGCCAGCAGCTTAAACAGGAACAAGGGACAGACTGAAGCTTTCTTT. It encodes CASSLNRNKGQTEAFF.

The J gene is TRBJ2-3, the V gene TRBV7-9, with a tentative D call TRBD2 (6 bases). With 2 bases removed from V and 0 bases from J, the gap between germline ends came to 15 bases. The CDR3 runs 17 residues. Germline-derived CDR1 and CDR2 are SEHNR and FQNEAQ (reference sequence). The chain's CDR3 is CASSLWGREISTDTQYF. DNA for the CDR3: TGTGCCAGCAGCTTATGGGGACGGGAGATTAGCACAGATACGCAGTATTTT.

A single count supports this clone. V and J are TRBV9 and TRBJ2-6; D gene ambiguous. Trimming cost V 0 bases and J 0 bases, with 4 bases left between them. Germline CDR1 is SGDLS and CDR2 is YYNGEE. The CDR3 has 15 amino acids. CDR3 region: CASSVGGSGANVLTF. CDR3 DNA sequence: TGTGCCAGCAGCGTAGGAGGCTCTGGGGCCAACGTCCTGACTTTC.

V and J are TRBV14 and TRBJ2-5; a possible D gene is TRBD2 (5 bases). V dropped 2 bases and J dropped 5 bases, with 6 bases sitting between them. This CDR3 is 12 amino acids long. Germline loops: CDR1 SGHDN, CDR2 FVKESK. This chain's CDR3 is CASSQLAETQYF. The CDR3, as DNA: TGTGCCAGCAGCCAACTAGCCGAGACCCAGTACTTC.

This clone was seen a single time. This chain links TRBV5-8 with TRBJ2-7, with D perhaps matching TRBD1 (5 bases). Per germline, CDR1 SGHTS and CDR2 YDEGEE. This CDR3 contains 14 residues. Trimming took 3 bases from V and 6 from J, leaving 16 bases between them. The CDR3 is CASSSSGSSSEQYF. CDR3 nucleotide sequence: TGTGCCAGCAGCTCCTCAGGGTCGTCTAGCGAGCAGTACTTC. Combining the CDR3 with reference TRBV5-8 and TRBJ2-7 gives the whole variable domain EAGVTQSPTHLIKTRGQQATLRCSPISGHTSVYWYQQALGLGLQFLLWYDEGEERNRGNFPPRFSGRQFPNYSSELNVNALELEDSALYLCASSSSGSSSEQYFGPGTRLTVT.

The chain joins TRBV5-5 to TRBJ2-7, with D unresolved. The CDR3 has 13 residues. The ends were cut back, 1 base at V and 3 bases at J, with 8 bases in the middle. Germline-derived CDR1 and CDR2 are SGHKS and YYEKEE (reference sequence). CDR3 coding DNA: TGTGCCAGCAGCTTGTTCCCCAACTACGAGCAGTACTTC. Translated, it gives CASSLFPNYEQYF.

This clone has only a few counts. The V gene is TRBV5-4, the J gene TRBJ2-7; 10 nucleotides align to TRBD2. The CDR3 extends over 17 amino acids. V shed 3 bases, J shed 0 bases, and the junction held 9 bases outside the gene matches. Germline V CDR1 and CDR2: SGHNT, YYREEE (reference sequence). The DNA for the CDR3 is TGTGCCAGCAGCTCAGATATCGGGACTAGCGACTCCTACGAGCAGTACTTC. It specifies CASSSDIGTSDSYEQYF.

CDR3 sequence: CASSLWGGQGRNTGELFF. The CDR3 DNA reads TGTGCCAGCAGCTTGTGGGGGGGACAGGGCCGAAACACCGGGGAGCTGTTTTTT. V is TRBV5-4 and J is TRBJ2-2, with TRBD1 matching 9 bases. CDR1 SGHNT and CDR2 YYREEE come from the germline V gene (reference sequence). This CDR3 region has 18 residues. J was trimmed by 2 bases and V by 1 base; bases with no gene match: 9.

The chain carries TRBV6-1 and TRBJ1-2; D is perhaps TRBD1 (5 bases). Germline V CDR1 and CDR2: MNHNS, SASEGT. Trimming took 5 bases from V and 7 from J, leaving 14 bases between them. This CDR3 contains 13 residues. The CDR3 protein is CASSSGLSFGYTF. The CDR3 nucleotides are TGTGCCAGCAGTTCGGGACTGTCCTTTGGCTACACCTTC.

The chain has TRBV18 and TRBJ1-4; D call uncertain. V was pared by 0 bases and J by 0 bases, with 11 bases between. Germline V CDR1 and CDR2: KGHSH, LQKENI. There are 17 residues in the CDR3. As DNA, the CDR3 is TGTGCCAGCTCACCACCAAACAGCCCCTCAACTAATGAAAAACTGTTTTTT. Translating gives CASSPPNSPSTNEKLFF.

V usage is TRBV9 and J usage is TRBJ2-1; 8 bases are a match to TRBD2. Per the germline V gene, CDR1 is SGDLS and CDR2 is YYNGEE. This CDR3 is 16 amino acids long. V gave up 0 bases and J gave up 9 bases; unmatched junction bases: 11. The DNA of the CDR3 is TGTGCCAGCAGCGTAGCTCAGGCACTCCGGGGGGGTGAGCAGTTCTTC. It codes for CASSVAQALRGGEQFF. The full variable domain, in which reference TRBV9 and TRBJ2-1 provide the parts outside the CDR3, is DSGVTQTPKHLITATGQRVTLRCSPRSGDLSVYWYQQSLDQGLQFLIQYYNGEERAKGNILERFSAQQFPDLHSELNLSSLELGDSALYFCASSVAQALRGGEQFFGPGTRLTVL.